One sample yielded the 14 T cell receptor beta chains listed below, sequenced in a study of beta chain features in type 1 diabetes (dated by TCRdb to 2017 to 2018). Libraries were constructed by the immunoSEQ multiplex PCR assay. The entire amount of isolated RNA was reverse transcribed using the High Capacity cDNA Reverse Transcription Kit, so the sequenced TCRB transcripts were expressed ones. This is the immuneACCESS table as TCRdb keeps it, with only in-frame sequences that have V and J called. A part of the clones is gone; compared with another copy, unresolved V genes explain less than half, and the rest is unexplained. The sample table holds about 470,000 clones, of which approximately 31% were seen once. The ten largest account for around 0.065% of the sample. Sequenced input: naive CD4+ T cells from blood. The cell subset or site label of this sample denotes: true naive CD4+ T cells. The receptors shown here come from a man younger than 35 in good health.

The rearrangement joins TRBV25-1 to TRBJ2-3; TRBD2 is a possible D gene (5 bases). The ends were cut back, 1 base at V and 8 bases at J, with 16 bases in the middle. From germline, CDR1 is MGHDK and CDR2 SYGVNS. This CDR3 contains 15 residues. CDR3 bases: TGTGCCAGCAGTGAATTCGCGTGGCCCGCGGGTACGCAGTATTTT. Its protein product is CASSEFAWPAGTQYF.

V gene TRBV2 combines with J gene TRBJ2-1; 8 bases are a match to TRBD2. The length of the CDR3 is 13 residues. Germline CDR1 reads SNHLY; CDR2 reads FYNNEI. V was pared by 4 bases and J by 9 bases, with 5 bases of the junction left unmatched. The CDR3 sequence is CASSGTSLGEQFF. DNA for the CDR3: TGTGCCAGCAGTGGGACTAGCTTAGGTGAGCAGTTCTTC. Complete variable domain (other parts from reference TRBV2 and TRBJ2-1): EPEVTQTPSHQVTQMGQEVILRCVPISNHLYFYWYRQILGQKVEFLVSFYNNEISEKSEIFDDQFSVERPDGSNFTLKIRSTKLEDSAMYFCASSGTSLGEQFFGPGTRLTVL.

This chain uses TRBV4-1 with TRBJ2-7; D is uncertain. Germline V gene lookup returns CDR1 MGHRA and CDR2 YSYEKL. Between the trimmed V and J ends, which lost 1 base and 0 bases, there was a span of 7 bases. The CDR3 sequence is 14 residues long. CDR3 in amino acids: CASSQVRSSYEQYF. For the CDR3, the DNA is TGCGCCAGCAGCCAAGTAAGGAGCTCCTACGAGCAGTACTTC.

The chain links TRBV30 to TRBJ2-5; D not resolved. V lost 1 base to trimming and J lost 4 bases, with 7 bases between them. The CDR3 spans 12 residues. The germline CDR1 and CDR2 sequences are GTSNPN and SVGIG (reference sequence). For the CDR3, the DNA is TGTGCCTGGAGTGCAAGGCGAGAGACCCAGTACTTC. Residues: CAWSARRETQYF.

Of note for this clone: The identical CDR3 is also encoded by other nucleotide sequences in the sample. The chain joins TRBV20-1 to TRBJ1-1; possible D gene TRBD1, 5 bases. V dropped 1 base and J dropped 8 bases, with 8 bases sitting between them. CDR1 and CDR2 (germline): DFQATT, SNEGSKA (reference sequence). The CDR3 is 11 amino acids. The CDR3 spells CSARGGTEAFF. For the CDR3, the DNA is TGCAGTGCTAGAGGAGGGACGGAAGCTTTCTTT.

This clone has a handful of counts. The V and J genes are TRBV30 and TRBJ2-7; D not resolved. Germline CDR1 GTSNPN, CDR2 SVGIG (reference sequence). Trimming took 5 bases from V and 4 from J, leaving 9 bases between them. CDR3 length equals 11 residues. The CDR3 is CAWEVGYEQYF. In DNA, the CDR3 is TGTGCCTGGGAGGTAGGGTACGAGCAGTACTTC.

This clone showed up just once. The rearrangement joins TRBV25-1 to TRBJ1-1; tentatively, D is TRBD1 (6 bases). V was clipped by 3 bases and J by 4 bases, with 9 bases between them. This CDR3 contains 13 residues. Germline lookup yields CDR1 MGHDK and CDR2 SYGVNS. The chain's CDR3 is CASSEGGRTEAFF. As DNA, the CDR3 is TGTGCCAGCAGTGAGGGGGGCCGCACTGAAGCTTTCTTT.

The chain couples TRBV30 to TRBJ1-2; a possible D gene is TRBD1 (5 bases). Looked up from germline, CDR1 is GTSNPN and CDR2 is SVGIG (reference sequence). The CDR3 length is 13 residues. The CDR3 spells CATQEGGYYGYTF. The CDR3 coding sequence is TGTGCAACACAGGAAGGCGGATACTATGGCTACACCTTC.

The CDR3: CASSPHGRETQYF. The CDR3, as DNA: TGTGCCAGCAGCCCCCATGGACGAGAGACCCAGTACTTC. This chain uses TRBV7-3 with TRBJ2-5; D not certain. The CDR3 is 13 amino acids. V lost 5 bases and J lost 4, with 11 bases in between. The germline gives CDR1 SGHTA, CDR2 FQGTGA.

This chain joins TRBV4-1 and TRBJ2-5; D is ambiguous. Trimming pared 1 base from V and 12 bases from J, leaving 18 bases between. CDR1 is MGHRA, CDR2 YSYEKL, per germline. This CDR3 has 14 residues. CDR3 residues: CASSQVWGLGKEYF. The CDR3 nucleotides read TGCGCCAGCAGCCAAGTATGGGGTTTAGGAAAAGAGTACTTC.

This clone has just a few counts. The CDR3 nucleotides are TGCGCCAGCAGCCAAGCACAGCAAGAGACCCAGTACTTC. Amino acid sequence: CASSQAQQETQYF. This chain connects TRBV4-3 to TRBJ2-5; D unresolved. Germline assignment: CDR1 LGHNA and CDR2 YSLEER. The V gene lost 1 base and the J gene lost 2 bases, with 5 bases spanning the gap. The CDR3 totals 13 residues.

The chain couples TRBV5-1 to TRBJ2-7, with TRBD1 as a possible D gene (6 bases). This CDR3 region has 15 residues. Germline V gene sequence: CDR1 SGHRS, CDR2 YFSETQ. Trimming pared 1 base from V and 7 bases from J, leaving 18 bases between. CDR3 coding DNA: TGCGCCAGCAGCTTGCGGACAGCTGCGTTTGGGGAGCAGTACTTC. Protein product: CASSLRTAAFGEQYF.

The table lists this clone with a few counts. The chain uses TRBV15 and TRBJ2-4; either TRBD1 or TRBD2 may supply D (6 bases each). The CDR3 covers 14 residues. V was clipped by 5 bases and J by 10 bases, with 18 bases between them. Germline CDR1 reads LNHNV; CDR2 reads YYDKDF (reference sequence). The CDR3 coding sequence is TGTGCCACCAGCGCCCGGGGGCGGGGAGGAATTCAGTACTTC. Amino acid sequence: CATSARGRGGIQYF.

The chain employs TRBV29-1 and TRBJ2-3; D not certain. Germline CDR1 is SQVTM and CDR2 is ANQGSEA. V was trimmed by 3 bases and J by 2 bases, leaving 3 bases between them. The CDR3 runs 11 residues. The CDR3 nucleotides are TGCAGCGTTGAGCTCACAGATACGCAGTATTTT. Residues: CSVELTDTQYF.